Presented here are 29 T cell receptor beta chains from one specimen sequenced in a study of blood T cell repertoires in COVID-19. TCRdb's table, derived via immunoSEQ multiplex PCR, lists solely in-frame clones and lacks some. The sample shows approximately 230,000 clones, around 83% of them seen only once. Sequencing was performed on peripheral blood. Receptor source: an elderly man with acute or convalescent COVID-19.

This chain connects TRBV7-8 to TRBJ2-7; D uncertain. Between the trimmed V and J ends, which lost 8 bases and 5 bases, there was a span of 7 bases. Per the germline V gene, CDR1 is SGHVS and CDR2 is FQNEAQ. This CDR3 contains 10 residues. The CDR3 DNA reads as TGTGCCAGCTCTGGCCACGAGCAGTACTTC. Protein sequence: CASSGHEQYF.

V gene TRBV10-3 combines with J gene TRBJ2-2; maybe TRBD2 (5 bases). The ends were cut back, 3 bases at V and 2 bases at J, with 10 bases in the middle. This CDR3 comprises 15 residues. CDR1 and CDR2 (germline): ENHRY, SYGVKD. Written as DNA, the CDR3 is TGTGCCATCAGTGACCCGGGAAGAAACACCGGGGAGCTGTTTTTT. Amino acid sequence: CAISDPGRNTGELFF.

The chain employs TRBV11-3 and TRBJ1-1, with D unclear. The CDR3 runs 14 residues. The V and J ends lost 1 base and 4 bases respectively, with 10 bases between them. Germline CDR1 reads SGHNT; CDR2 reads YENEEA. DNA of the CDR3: TGTGCCAGCAGCTTAGGGGGAGGTCCCACTGAAGCTTTCTTT. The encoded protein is CASSLGGGPTEAFF. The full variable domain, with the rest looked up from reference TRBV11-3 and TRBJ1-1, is EAGVVQSPRYKIIEKKQPVAFWCNPISGHNTLYWYLQNLGQGPELLIRYENEEAVDDSQLPKDRFSAERLKGVDSTLKIQPAELGDSAVYLCASSLGGGPTEAFFGQGTRLTVV.

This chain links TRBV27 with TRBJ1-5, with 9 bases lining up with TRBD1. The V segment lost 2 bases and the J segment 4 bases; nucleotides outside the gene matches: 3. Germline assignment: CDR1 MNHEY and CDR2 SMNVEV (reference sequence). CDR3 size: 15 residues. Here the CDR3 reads CASSLTGGGNQPQHF. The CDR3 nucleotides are TGTGCCAGCAGTTTAACAGGGGGCGGAAATCAGCCCCAGCATTTT.

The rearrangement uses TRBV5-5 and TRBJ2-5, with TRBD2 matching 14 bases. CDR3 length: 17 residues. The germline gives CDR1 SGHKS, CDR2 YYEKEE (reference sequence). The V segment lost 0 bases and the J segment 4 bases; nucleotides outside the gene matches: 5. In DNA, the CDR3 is TGTGCCAGCAGCTTGGCCCCCGGGACTAGCGGGAGAGAGACCCAGTACTTC. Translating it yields CASSLAPGTSGRETQYF.

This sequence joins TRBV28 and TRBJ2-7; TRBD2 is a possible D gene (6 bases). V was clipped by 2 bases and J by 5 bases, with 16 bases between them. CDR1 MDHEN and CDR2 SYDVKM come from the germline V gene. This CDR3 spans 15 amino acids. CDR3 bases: TGTGCCAGCAGTTTAATGGGTGCGGGATACGACGAGCAGTACTTC. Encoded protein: CASSLMGAGYDEQYF.

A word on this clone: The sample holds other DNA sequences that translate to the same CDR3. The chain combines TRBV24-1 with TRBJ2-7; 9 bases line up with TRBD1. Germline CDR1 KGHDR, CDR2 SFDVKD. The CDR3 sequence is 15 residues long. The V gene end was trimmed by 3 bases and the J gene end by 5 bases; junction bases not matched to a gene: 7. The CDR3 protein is CATSDPGQGRDEQYF. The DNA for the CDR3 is TGTGCCACCAGTGATCCGGGACAGGGACGAGACGAGCAGTACTTC.

DNA for the CDR3: TGTGCCAGCTCACCCATAGTTAGCGGTTCCACAGATACGCAGTATTTT. This codes for CASSPIVSGSTDTQYF. The gene calls are TRBV18 and TRBJ2-3; a possible D gene is TRBD2 (6 bases). The CDR3 contains 16 residues. Germline V gene data show CDR1 as KGHSH and CDR2 as LQKENI. Trimming removed 3 bases at V and 2 bases at J, with 15 bases between.

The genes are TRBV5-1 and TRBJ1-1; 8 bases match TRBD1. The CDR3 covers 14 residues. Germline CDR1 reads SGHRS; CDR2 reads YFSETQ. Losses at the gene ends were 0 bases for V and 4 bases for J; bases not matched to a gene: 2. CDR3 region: CASSLGQGSTEAFF. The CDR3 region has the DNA TGCGCCAGCAGCTTGGGACAGGGGAGCACTGAAGCTTTCTTT.

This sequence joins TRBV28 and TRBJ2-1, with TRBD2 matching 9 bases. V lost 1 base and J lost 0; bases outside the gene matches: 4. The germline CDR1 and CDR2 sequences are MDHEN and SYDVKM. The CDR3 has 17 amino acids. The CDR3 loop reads CASSLSLAGSSYNEQFF. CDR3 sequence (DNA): TGTGCCAGCAGTTTATCCCTAGCGGGGAGCTCCTACAATGAGCAGTTCTTC. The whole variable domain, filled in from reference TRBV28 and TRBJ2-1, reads DVKVTQSSRYLVKRTGEKVFLECVQDMDHENMFWYRQDPGLGLRLIYFSYDVKMKEKGDIPEGYSVSREKKERFSLILESASTNQTSMYLCASSLSLAGSSYNEQFFGPGTRLTVL.

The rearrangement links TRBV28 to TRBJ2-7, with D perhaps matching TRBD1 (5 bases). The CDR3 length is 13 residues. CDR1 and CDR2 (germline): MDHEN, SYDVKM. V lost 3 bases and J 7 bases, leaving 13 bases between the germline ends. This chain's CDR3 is CASSLGQGGEQYF. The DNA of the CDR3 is TGTGCCAGCAGTTTGGGGCAGGGTGGTGAGCAGTACTTC.

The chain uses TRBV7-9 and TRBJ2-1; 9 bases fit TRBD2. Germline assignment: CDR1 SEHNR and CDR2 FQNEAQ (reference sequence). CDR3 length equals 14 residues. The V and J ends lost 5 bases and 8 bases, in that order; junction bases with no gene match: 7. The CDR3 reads CASSAPAGGYEQFF. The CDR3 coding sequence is TGTGCCAGCAGCGCTCCAGCGGGGGGTTATGAGCAGTTCTTC. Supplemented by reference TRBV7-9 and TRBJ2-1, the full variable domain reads DTGVSQNPRHKITKRGQNVTFRCDPISEHNRLYWYRQTLGQGPEFLTYFQNEAQLEKSRLLSDRFSAERPKGSFSTLEIQRTEQGDSAMYLCASSAPAGGYEQFFGPGTRLTVL.

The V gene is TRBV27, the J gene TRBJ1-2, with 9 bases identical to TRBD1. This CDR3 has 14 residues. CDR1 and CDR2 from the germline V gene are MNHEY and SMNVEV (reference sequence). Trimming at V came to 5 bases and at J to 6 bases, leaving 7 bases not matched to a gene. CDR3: CASSNRDRAHGYTF. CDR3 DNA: TGTGCCAGCAGTAACCGGGACAGGGCGCATGGCTACACCTTC.

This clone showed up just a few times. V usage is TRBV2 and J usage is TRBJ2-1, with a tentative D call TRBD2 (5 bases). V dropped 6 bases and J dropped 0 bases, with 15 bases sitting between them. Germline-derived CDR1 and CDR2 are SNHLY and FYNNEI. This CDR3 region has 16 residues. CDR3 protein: CASRPPGFNSYNEQFF. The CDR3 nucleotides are TGTGCCAGCAGACCTCCGGGGTTTAACTCCTACAATGAGCAGTTCTTC. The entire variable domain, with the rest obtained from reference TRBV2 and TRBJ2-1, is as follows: EPEVTQTPSHQVTQMGQEVILRCVPISNHLYFYWYRQILGQKVEFLVSFYNNEISEKSEIFDDQFSVERPDGSNFTLKIRSTKLEDSAMYFCASRPPGFNSYNEQFFGPGTRLTVL.

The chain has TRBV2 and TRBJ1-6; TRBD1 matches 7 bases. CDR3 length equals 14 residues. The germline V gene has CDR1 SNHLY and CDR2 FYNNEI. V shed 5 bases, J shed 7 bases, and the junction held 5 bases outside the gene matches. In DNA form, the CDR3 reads TGTGCCAGCAGTAAGACAGGGATCAATTCACCCCTCCACTTT. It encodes CASSKTGINSPLHF.

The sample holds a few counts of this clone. The CDR3 nucleotides are TGTGCCAGCAGCCCTGGGACAGGGGTACAAGAGACCCAGTACTTC. Its translation: CASSPGTGVQETQYF. The rearrangement uses TRBV7-9 and TRBJ2-5; 10 bases align to TRBD1. The germline V gene has CDR1 SEHNR and CDR2 FQNEAQ (reference sequence). The CDR3 extends over 15 amino acids. V lost 5 bases to trimming and J lost 2 bases; unmatched junction nucleotides: 5.

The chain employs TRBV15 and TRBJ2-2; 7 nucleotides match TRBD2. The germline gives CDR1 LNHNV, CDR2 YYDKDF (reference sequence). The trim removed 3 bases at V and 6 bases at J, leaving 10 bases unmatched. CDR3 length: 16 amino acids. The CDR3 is CATSREDAGVSGELFF. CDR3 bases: TGTGCCACCAGCAGGGAGGATGCGGGAGTCTCCGGGGAGCTGTTTTTT.

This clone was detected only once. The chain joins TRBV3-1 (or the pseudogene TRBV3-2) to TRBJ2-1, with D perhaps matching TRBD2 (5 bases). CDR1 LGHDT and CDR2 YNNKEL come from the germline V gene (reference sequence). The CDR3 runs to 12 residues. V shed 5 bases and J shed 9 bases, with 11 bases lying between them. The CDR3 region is CASSFLAGEQFF. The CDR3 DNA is TGTGCCAGCAGCTTCCTAGCCGGTGAGCAGTTCTTC.

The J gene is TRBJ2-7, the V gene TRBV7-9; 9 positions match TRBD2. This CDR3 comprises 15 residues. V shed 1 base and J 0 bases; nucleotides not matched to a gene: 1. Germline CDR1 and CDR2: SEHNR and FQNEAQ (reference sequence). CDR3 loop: CASSLETSGSYEQYF. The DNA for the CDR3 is TGTGCCAGCAGCTTAGAGACTAGCGGCTCCTACGAGCAGTACTTC.

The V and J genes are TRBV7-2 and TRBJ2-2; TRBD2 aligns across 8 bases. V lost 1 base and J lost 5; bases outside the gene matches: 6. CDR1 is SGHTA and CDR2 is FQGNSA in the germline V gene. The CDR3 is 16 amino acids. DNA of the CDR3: TGTGCCAGCAGCTTAGTAGCGGGATCGGGGACCGGGGAGCTGTTTTTT. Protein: CASSLVAGSGTGELFF.

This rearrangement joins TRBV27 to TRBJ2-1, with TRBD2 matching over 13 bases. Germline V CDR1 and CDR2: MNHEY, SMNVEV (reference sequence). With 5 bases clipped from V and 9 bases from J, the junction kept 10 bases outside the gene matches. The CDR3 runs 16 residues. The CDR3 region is CASSDLGLAGVSEQFF. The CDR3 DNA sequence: TGTGCCAGCAGTGACCTAGGACTAGCGGGAGTATCTGAGCAGTTCTTC.

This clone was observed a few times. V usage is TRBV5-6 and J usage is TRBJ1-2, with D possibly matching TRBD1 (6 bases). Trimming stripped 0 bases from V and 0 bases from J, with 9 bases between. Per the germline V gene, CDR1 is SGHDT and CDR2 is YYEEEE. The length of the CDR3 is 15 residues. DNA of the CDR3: TGTGCCAGCAGCTTGGATGGGGGCACTAACTATGGCTACACCTTC. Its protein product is CASSLDGGTNYGYTF.

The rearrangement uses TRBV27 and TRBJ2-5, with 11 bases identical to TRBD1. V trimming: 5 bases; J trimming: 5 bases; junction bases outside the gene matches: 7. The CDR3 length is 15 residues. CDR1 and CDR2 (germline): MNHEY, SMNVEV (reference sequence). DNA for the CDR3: TGTGCCAGCAGTCTAGGACAGGGGGCGCGCGAGACCCAGTACTTC. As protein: CASSLGQGARETQYF.

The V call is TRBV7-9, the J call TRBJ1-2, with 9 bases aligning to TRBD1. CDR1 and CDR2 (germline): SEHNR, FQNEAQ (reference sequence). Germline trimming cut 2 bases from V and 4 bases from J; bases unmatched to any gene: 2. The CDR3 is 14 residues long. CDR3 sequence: CASSLTGGGYGYTF. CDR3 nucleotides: TGTGCCAGCAGCTTAACAGGGGGCGGCTATGGCTACACCTTC. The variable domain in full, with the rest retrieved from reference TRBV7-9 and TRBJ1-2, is DTGVSQNPRHKITKRGQNVTFRCDPISEHNRLYWYRQTLGQGPEFLTYFQNEAQLEKSRLLSDRFSAERPKGSFSTLEIQRTEQGDSAMYLCASSLTGGGYGYTFGSGTRLTVV.

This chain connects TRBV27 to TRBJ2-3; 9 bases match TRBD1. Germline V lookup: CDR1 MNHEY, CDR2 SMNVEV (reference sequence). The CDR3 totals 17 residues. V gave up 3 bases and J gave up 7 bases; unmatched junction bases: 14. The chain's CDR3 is CASSFGFGGQGSYTQYF. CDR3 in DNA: TGTGCCAGCAGTTTTGGGTTTGGGGGACAGGGTTCTTATACGCAGTATTTT.

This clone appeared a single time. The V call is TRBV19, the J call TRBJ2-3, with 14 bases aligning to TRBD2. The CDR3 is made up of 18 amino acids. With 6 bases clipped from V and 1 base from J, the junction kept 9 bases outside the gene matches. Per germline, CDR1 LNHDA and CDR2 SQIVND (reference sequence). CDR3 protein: CASSVTSGRGEGTDTQYF. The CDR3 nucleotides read TGTGCCAGTAGCGTGACTAGCGGGAGGGGAGAGGGCACAGATACGCAGTATTTT.

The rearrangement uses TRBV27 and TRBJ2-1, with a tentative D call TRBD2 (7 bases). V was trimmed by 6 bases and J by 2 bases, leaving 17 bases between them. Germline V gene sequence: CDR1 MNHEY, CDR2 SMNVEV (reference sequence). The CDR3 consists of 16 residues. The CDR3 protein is CASSKGGSTAYNEQFF. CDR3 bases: TGTGCCAGCAGCAAGGGGGGGTCTACGGCCTACAATGAGCAGTTCTTC.

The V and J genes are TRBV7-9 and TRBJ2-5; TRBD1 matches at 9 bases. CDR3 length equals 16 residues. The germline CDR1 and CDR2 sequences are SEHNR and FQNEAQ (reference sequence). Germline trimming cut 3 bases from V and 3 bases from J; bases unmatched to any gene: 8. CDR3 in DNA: TGTGCCAGCAGCTTTAGTGGGACAGGGATAGAAGAGACCCAGTACTTC. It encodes CASSFSGTGIEETQYF. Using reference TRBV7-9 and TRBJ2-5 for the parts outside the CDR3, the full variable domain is DTGVSQNPRHKITKRGQNVTFRCDPISEHNRLYWYRQTLGQGPEFLTYFQNEAQLEKSRLLSDRFSAERPKGSFSTLEIQRTEQGDSAMYLCASSFSGTGIEETQYFGPGTRLLVL.

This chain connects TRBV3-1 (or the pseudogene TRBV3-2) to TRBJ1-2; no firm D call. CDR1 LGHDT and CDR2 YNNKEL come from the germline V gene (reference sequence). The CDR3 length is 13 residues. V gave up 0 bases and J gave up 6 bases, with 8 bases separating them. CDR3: CASSQDSRHGYTF. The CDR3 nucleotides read TGTGCCAGCAGCCAAGATTCCAGGCATGGCTACACCTTC.